These T cell receptor beta chains were read from a single sample in a study of shared clonotypes between healthy human individuals. Clones were sequenced by immunoSEQ multiplex PCR, and TCRdb holds only the in-frame ones, with some missing. In the table there are about 2.4 million clones, 93% of which are singletons. Source material: naive CD4+ T cells from PBMCs. These TCRs come from a man aged 18 to 30 in good health. Some clones in this sample may be carry-over from other donors' samples. Each CDR3 is given with its conserved first and last residue. D genes are given only for firm matches. Some rows mark clone size as missing; the rest say once, few, many or name a class of expanded clone.

-	TRBD2	TRBJ2-5	TRBV6-1	TGTGCCAGCAGTGCGAAGGGACTAGCGGGAGGGGAGACCCAGTACTTC	CASSAKGLAGGETQYF
few	-	TRBJ1-5	TRBV19	TGTGCCAGTAGTATAGCCGGGGGGCAGCCCCAGCATTTT	CASSIAGGQPQHF
-	-	TRBJ1-1	TRBV28	TGTGCCAGCAGTTTATTAGCGCAGGTTGAAGCTTTCTTT	CASSLLAQVEAFF
-	-	TRBJ2-3	TRBV7-9	TGTGCCAGCAGCTTACAGCCGCTGAGCACAGATACGCAGTATTTT	CASSLQPLSTDTQYF
-	-	TRBJ2-3	TRBV5-1	TGCGCCAGCAGCCCGACTAGTCGGGGCACAGATACGCAGTATTTT	CASSPTSRGTDTQYF
-	TRBD1	TRBJ2-1	TRBV10-3	TGTGCCATCAGTGAGTCGGGTAAGGGACAGGGTCTTCATGAGCAGTTCTTC	CAISESGKGQGLHEQFF
few	-	TRBJ1-1	TRBV18	TGTGCCAGCTCACCACCGGTACGTGAAGCTTTCTTT	CASSPPVREAFF
-	-	TRBJ2-3	TRBV7-3	TGTGCCAGCAGCCTCCTGTCCGGGGCTAGCACAGATACGCAGTATTTT	CASSLLSGASTDTQYF
-	-	TRBJ2-7	TRBV18	TGTGCCAGCTCACCAACACAGGATCCCTCCTACGAGCAGTACTTC	CASSPTQDPSYEQYF
once	TRBD1	TRBJ1-1	TRBV18	TGTGCCAGCTCACCATATCGAGGGGGCGCGAACACTGAAGCTTTCTTT	CASSPYRGGANTEAFF
-	-	TRBJ1-2	TRBV9	TGTGCCAGCAGTTCGATTTCGGGCTATGGCTACACCTTC	CASSSISGYGYTF
once	TRBD2	TRBJ2-2	TRBV6-5	TGTGCCAGCAGCCGACTAGCGGGAGTGGGCGGGGAGCTGTTTTTT	CASSRLAGVGGELFF
-	TRBD2	TRBJ2-3	TRBV27	TGTGCCAGCAGTGCTCGACTAGCCGGAGGAACAGATACGCAGTATTTT	CASSARLAGGTDTQYF
-	-	TRBJ2-2	TRBV9	TGTGCCAGCACCCGGACCCCTAGTACCGGGGAGCTGTTTTTT	CASTRTPSTGELFF
-	-	TRBJ1-3	TRBV5-1	TGCGCCAGCAGCAGATTAGGGAGGGACACCATATATTTT	CASSRLGRDTIYF
-	-	TRBJ2-2	TRBV7-3	TGTGCCAGCAGCCCACCCCAGGGTCCCGGGGAGCTGTTTTTT	CASSPPQGPGELFF
-	-	TRBJ2-5	TRBV29-1	TGCAGCGTTGTTGAGGGGACCCAAGAGACCCAGTACTTC	CSVVEGTQETQYF
-	TRBD2	TRBJ2-5	TRBV5-8	TGTGCCAGCAGCCCCGACCTAGCGGGAGAGACCCAGTACTTC	CASSPDLAGETQYF
-	-	TRBJ2-7	TRBV2	TGTGCCAGCAGTGAGGGCAGCAACCCCCCTGGCTTC	CASSEGSNPPGF
-	TRBD2	TRBJ2-7	TRBV9	TGTGCCAGCAGCGTAGGGGTAGCGGGAGCCTATAGTTCCTACGAGCAGTACTTC	CASSVGVAGAYSSYEQYF
-	-	TRBJ2-6	TRBV7-3	TGTGCCAGCAGCTCTATCCTTGGGGACAAAAGTTCCCCTGGGGCCAACGTCCTGACTTTC	CASSSILGDKSSPGANVLTF
-	-	TRBJ2-2	TRBV5-6	TGTGCCAGCAGCTTGGGCAGGGTAGGGACCGGGGAGCTGTTTTTT	CASSLGRVGTGELFF
-	TRBD2	TRBJ2-1	TRBV6-1	TGTGCCAGCAGTGAAGTCGGTTACTGGACTAGCGTCAAGAATGAGCAGTTCTTC	CASSEVGYWTSVKNEQFF
-	-	TRBJ1-5	TRBV30	TGTGCCTGGAGCAGGGTGGGTCAGCCCCAGCATTTT	CAWSRVGQPQHF
-	-	TRBJ2-1	TRBV27	TGTGCCAGCAGTCTGTTTTCGCTCAGCTCCTACAATGAGCAGTTCTTC	CASSLFSLSSYNEQFF
-	-	TRBJ2-2	TRBV15	TGTGCCACCAGCAGAGAGGCACAGGCCACCGGGGAGCTGTTTTTT	CATSREAQATGELFF
-	-	TRBJ1-5	TRBV5-6	TGTGCCAGCAGCTTGGCTGGCGGCAATCAGCCCCAGCATTTT	CASSLAGGNQPQHF
-	TRBD2	TRBJ2-6	TRBV5-8	TGTGCCAGCAGCTCCCATGCACTAGCGGGAGGGCCCGGGGCCAACGTCCTGACTTTC	CASSSHALAGGPGANVLTF
-	-	TRBJ1-4	TRBV5-4	TGTGCCAGCAGCTCACCGCGGGGACCCCTGGAGACTAATGAAAAACTGTTTTTT	CASSSPRGPLETNEKLFF
-	TRBD2	TRBJ2-3	TRBV10-3	TGTGCCACGCTTGGGGGGGGGACAGATACGCAGTATTTT	CATLGGGTDTQYF
-	TRBD1	TRBJ1-1	TRBV28	TGTGCCAGCAGTTCCCCTGGACAGGCTGAAGCTTTCTTT	CASSSPGQAEAFF
-	-	TRBJ2-2	TRBV11-2	TGTGCCAGCAGCTGGAGTGGTGGCACCGGGGAGCTGTTTTTT	CASSWSGGTGELFF
-	TRBD2	TRBJ2-1	TRBV9	TGTGCCAGACCACCCGCGGGAGGGCCATCCTTACGACCGAATGAGCAGTTCTTC	CARPPAGGPSLRPNEQFF
-	-	TRBJ2-7	TRBV18	TGTGCCAGCTCACCACTGTCGGGGCCTTACGAGCAGTACTTC	CASSPLSGPYEQYF